This TCR beta chain came from a study of blood T cell repertoires in COVID-19. Study summary: Samples of COVID-19 (acute and convalescent) were obtained from the United States, Italy and Spain. T cells, B-cell-depleted T cells, or PBMCs provided the cDNA or gDNA that served as material.

The method was immunoSEQ multiplex PCR; TCRdb's version includes in-frame clones alone and lacks a portion of them. The data hold 210,000 or so clones, with almost 85% observed a single time. The CDR3 contains 16 residues. Germline values: CDR1 MNHNS, CDR2 SASEGT. V was pared by 4 bases and J by 7 bases, with 19 bases between. Material for sequencing was peripheral blood. The receptor comes from a woman aged 45-60 years with active or convalescent COVID-19. The chain employs TRBV6-1 and TRBJ1-4; D uncertain. Here the CDR3 DNA reads TGTGCCAGCAGTGTTGGCGAAATGACTGTGGGTGAAAAACTGTTTTTT. It yields the protein CASSVGEMTVGEKLFF.